This TCR beta chain was identified in a study of cytomegalovirus exposure and HLA in healthy donors (TCRdb year 2017). The study in broad terms: According to an earlier analysis of 550 to 750 of the donors, about 179 million T cells yielded approximately 120 million unique TCR beta sequences and 276 Gb of sequence data. An early release covering 550 to 700 HLA-typed donors comprised approximately 300 gigabases of sequencing data and approximately 85 million unique TCR sequences. Of the roughly 410 genotyped donors, 65% to 90% were placed in the genetic ancestry cluster associated with self-reported Caucasian donors. The study was designed to test whether signatures of past pathogen exposure could be identified by cataloging public T cell receptors. Using immunosequencing, the study profiled T cell repertoires from some 670 subjects and related those repertoires to cytomegalovirus serostatus. A separate validation cohort of 100 to 150 different subjects was used in addition to the approximately 670-subject first cohort. To predict cytomegalovirus infection status, the study combined high-throughput TCR immunosequencing, statistical association of individual TCRs with disease status, and machine learning. A later analysis re-analyzed previously published TCR beta repertoires from 666 donors and added high-resolution HLA genotyping to study TCR occurrence patterns. In the later analysis, no new phenotypic data were used to find candidate immune exposures; instead, reliance was placed on TCR beta sequences and their occurrence across donors. An earlier analysis of 587 of the donors applied high-throughput TCR beta sequencing to assess whether each TCR beta V gene segment acted as functional or pseudogenic. Donor age, sex, ethnicity and CMV serostatus were compiled together with the repertoire data. A later genetic analysis used genome-wide SNP genotypes for about 60% of the 666 donors, treating that subset as a discovery cohort. All discovery cohort repertoires had been generated using a single sequencing platform. HLA typing included class I and class II loci at four-digit resolution. The number of donors typed differed by locus, with about 620-630 for A, B, C, DRB1 and DQB1, roughly 520 for DQA1, 600 to 610 for DPA1, and some 440 for DPB1. Several DR-DQ haplotypes were handled as single units for association and clustering because linkage in the cohort was strong. On average, about 200,000 unique TCR beta nucleotide sequences were sequenced per donor among roughly 430 genotyped donors of the cohort, with roughly 18% of those sequences being non-productive.

Only a few counts were recorded for this clone. Its antigen target is currently unknown. No quality values exist for individual bases; no much larger clone is one base distant. In total, just over 650 healthy bone marrow donors made up the cohort. All cohort members were sampled while nominally healthy, although unrecorded immune exposures were likely present. The donor tested CMV seronegative and was one of the 352 seronegative cohort members. A peripheral blood sample was collected from each donor, and TCR beta sequencing was performed on peripheral blood mononuclear cells. The Qiagen DNeasy Blood Extraction Kit was used to extract genomic DNA from the blood cell samples. Receptor libraries were prepared by the immunoSEQ multiplex PCR assay. For the multiplex PCR, a mixture combining 60 forward primers for TCR Vbeta segments and 13 reverse primers for TCR Jbeta segments was used. The CDR3 region of rearranged TCR beta genes was amplified from genomic DNA by a multiplex PCR assay. On the Illumina HiSeq System, the amplified TCR beta libraries were sequenced as 87-base-pair reads. As for the authors' bioinformatics: Across the 700 or so repertoires, a later analysis counted some 81 million unique TCR beta chains, 9.5 million to 12 million of which were shared by at least two donors. Raw reads were error-corrected and collapsed into unique sequences with a nearest-neighbor algorithm that merged closely related sequences to remove PCR and sequencing errors. Alignment of CDR3 sequences to IMGT reference sequences was used to assign V, D and J gene segments. For a sequence to be retained, a match of at least six nucleotides was required to both a V gene segment and a J gene segment. Rearrangements were called productive when the CDR3 lacked stop codons and stayed in frame with V and J; all others were non-productive. Following IMGT convention, CDR3 was defined as the stretch from the second conserved V-encoded cysteine up to the conserved J-encoded phenylalanine. The earlier analysis of about 560 of the donors excluded any sequence lacking an unambiguous match to a single V gene segment. In an earlier analysis of approximately 590 of the donors, a V segment was called functional when productive rearrangements were above 56.7%, and segregating when the standard deviation between donors exceeded 5%. A statistical classification framework was built for diagnosing cytomegalovirus status from the catalog of TCR beta chain sequences. V and J gene assignment, in a later analysis, came from comparing TCR nucleotide sequences with IMGT/GENE-DB human TR gene sequences. Using the TCRdist pipeline, a later analysis assigned CDR3 sequences along with most-parsimonious VDJ recombination scenarios. In a later analysis, each TCR beta chain was defined by its CDR3 amino acid sequence together with its V-gene family, and reads lacking a unique V-gene family were excluded. A later analysis removed 450 to 600 highly shared, low-generation-probability nucleotide sequences to deal with suspected cross-contamination and a sequencing artifact. For each public chain, a later analysis derived a clonal expansion index from normalized ranks of inferred template counts within each repertoire. A later analysis computed generation probabilities with a VDJ recombination model fitted to out-of-frame rearrangements, and checked the results against IGoR. A later analysis scored TCR-TCR, TCR-HLA and TCR-CMV co-occurrence with hypergeometric tests, applying a repertoire-size bias correction to TCR pairs. False discovery rates were estimated in a later analysis by permuting HLA or CMV assignments 20 times. In a later analysis, co-occurring TCRs were grouped using DBSCAN, and TCRdist sequence similarity was added for clustering within HLA-allele-positive subsets. Repertoires with fewer than 30,000 or more than 120,000 public chains, plus five repertoires with anomalous nucleotide sharing, were excluded from co-occurrence clustering. In TCRdb, the immuneACCESS table is reduced to in-frame sequences with V and J assigned. These tables do not hold every clone; where another copy was compared, an unresolved V gene accounts for under half, and the others remain unexplained. D and trimming come from the DNA, and the V and J calls and clone size come from that table. This sample comprises 170,000 or so clones, roughly 90% of them detected only once. The top ten clones comprise nearly 2% of the sample.

What the authors observed across the whole study: In a later analysis, some 18,000 TCR beta sequences were associated with specific HLA alleles at a false discovery rate of 0.05. A later analysis reported that several top co-occurrence clusters appeared linked to parvovirus B19, influenza, CMV and Epstein-Barr virus. The 87-base-pair reads could not distinguish some IMGT-functional V segments, including TRBV6-2 and TRBV6-3, so those segments were excluded. According to the authors, the approach could potentially be generalized to other disease states and immunological phenotypes. Presence/absence analyses assumed roughly uniform sequencing depth across donors, an assumption that may not hold. A later analysis found that most CMV-associated TCR beta chains appeared HLA-restricted, with HLA associations seemingly driven largely by CMV exposure. Because counts were too low, around 18 rarely observed V segments, including chromosome 9 orphons, were left out of the earlier analysis of approximately 580 of the donors. HLA typing was unavailable for some donors at each locus, so association tests used only the typed subset. Most TCR sequences were seen in very few donors, while some public TCRs were found in many individuals. An association between a missense DCLRE1C variant and V-gene and J-gene trimming of TCR beta chains was found in a later genetic analysis and replicated in an independent cohort. Correlated functional status among segregating V segments might reflect linkage disequilibrium, but an unknown experimental factor could not be ruled out. A few of the identified cytomegalovirus-associated TCR beta chains were confirmed in vitro to be specific for cytomegalovirus antigens. Strong co-occurrence of HLA alleles, especially DR and DQ, made assigning TCR associations to individual alleles difficult. Compared with the 666-donor mean, donors in an Asian-associated ancestry cluster had fewer N-insertions in productive TCRs, according to a later genetic analysis. A further reported finding was that TCR beta sequences accurately predicted the HLA-A and HLA-B alleles for most subjects in the first cohort. Cytomegalovirus status was reported to be diagnosed by the classifier with high specificity and sensitivity in both the original and validation cohorts. A group of highly shared sequence variants was considered likely to be a technical artifact of the sequencing pipeline. Compared with equally common non-associated chains, HLA-associated TCR beta chains in a later analysis were more clonally expanded and had lower generation probabilities. A later analysis found that TCR association rates varied across HLA loci, with DRB1 alleles showing the most associated TCRs and HLA-C alleles the fewest. In this cohort, only TCR beta chains were sequenced, and detectable features were limited by the absence of alpha or paired-chain data. Immune exposure information for the cohort was limited to CMV serostatus. The study listed around 160 TCR beta chains as associated with cytomegalovirus. In an earlier analysis of 587 of the donors, most TCR beta V segments appeared in productive rearrangements about 87% or about 30% of the time, broadly matching IMGT annotations.

The germline V gene provides CDR1 SGHDN and CDR2 FVKESK. From V the trimming removes 6 bases and from J it removes 6 bases, while the gene matches leave 6 bases of the junction unaccounted for. Inclusive of the bounding cysteine and phenylalanine, the CDR3 is 13 residues long. The kept DNA is CDR3 alone, 39 bases in frame from the first base. The chain links TRBV14 with TRBJ2-7, with 9 central nucleotides matching TRBD2. Input material: PBMCs. The receptor's source is a woman in her late teens or twenties in good health and CMV-seronegative. The DNA reads as follows: TGTGCCAGCAGTCTAGCGGGGCTCAGCGAGCAGTACTTC. Its coded protein is CASSLAGLSEQYF.